This TCR beta chain was identified in a study of tumor-infiltrating lymphocytes in primary liver carcinoma. The overall study: Cases comprised patients with primary liver carcinoma who received surgical resection. Sample counts of productive TCRbeta reads spanned roughly 3.65 to 8 million; these counts were similar across tissue types. Regarding the study as a whole: Tumor tissue displayed a significantly greater top-250-clone fraction than blood (p = 0.039).

Germline assignment: CDR1 SQVTM and CDR2 ANQGSEA. This CDR3 region has 17 residues. Alongside blood RNA obtained from unsorted whole blood, germline DNA was also extracted. Roughly 4.1 milliliters of peripheral blood were gathered ahead of the operation. TCR beta cDNA was made from 450 to 600 ng total RNA with a constant-region primer. The TCR beta library was amplified through three nested multiplex PCR rounds in a modified ARM-PCR procedure. The first two PCR rounds used TRBV1-TRBV30 primers with a Cbeta primer, nine to eleven cycles each. TCRdb passed the multiplex PCR reads through MiXCR, listing each CDR3 protein once. The sample holds fewer than 350,000 distinct CDR3 sequences; 65% are singletons and the top ten take roughly 9%. Comment on this clonotype: Its specificity is not known. The junction does not match germline at one end; this may be a read error.

The J gene is TRBJ2-5, the V gene TRBV29-1, with 10 bases fitting TRBD2. Sequenced sample: peripheral blood. This receptor was identified in a man aged 35 to 55 with primary liver carcinoma and hepatitis B virus infection. This CDR3 is CSVDPSRGLAVLETRYF. The CDR3, as DNA: TGCAGCGTTGACCCCTCTCGCGGACTAGCGGTCCTAGAGACCCGGTACTTC.